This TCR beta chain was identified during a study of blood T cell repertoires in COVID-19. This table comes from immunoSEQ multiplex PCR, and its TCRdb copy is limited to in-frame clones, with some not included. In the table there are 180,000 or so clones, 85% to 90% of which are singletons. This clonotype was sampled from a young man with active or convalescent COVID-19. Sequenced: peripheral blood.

The CDR3 reads CASKGRASVSGNTIYF. The CDR3 nucleotides are TGTGCCAGCAAAGGGCGGGCGTCCGTCTCTGGAAACACCATATATTTT. This chain joins TRBV2 and TRBJ1-3; D is unclear. Germline CDR1 SNHLY, CDR2 FYNNEI. The V end was cut by 7 bases, the J end by 0 bases, with 16 bases between. The CDR3 spans 16 residues. Variable domain in full (rest from reference TRBV2 and TRBJ1-3): EPEVTQTPSHQVTQMGQEVILRCVPISNHLYFYWYRQILGQKVEFLVSFYNNEISEKSEIFDDQFSVERPDGSNFTLKIRSTKLEDSAMYFCASKGRASVSGNTIYFGEGSWLTVV.